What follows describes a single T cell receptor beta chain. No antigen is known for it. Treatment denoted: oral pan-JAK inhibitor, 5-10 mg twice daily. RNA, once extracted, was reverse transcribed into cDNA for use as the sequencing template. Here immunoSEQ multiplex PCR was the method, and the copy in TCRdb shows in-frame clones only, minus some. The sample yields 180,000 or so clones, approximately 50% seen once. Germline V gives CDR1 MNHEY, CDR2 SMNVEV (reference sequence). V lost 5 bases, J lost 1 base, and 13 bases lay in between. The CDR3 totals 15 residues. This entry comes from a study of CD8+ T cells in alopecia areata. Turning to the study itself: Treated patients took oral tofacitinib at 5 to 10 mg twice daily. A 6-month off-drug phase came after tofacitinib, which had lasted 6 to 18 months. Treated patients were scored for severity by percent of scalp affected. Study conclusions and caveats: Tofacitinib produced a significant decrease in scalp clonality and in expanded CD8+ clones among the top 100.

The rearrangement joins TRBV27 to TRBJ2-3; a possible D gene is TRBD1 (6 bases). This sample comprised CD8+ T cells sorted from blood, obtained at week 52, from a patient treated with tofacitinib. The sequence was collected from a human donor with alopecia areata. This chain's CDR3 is CASSPTGSRTDTQYF. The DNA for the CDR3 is TGTGCCAGCAGTCCAACAGGGTCCCGCACAGATACGCAGTATTTT.